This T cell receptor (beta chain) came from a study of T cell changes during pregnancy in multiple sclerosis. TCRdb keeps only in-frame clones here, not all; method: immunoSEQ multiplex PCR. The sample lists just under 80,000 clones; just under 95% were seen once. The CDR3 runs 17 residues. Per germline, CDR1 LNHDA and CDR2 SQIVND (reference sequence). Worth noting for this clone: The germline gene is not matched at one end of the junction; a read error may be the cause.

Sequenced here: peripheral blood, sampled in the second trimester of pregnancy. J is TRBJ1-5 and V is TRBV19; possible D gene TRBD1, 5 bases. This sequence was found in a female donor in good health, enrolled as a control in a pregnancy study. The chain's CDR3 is CASSVDRLGVHNQPQHF. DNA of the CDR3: TGTGCCAGTAGTGTAGATCGGTTAGGGGTCCACAATCAGCCCCAGCATTTT.